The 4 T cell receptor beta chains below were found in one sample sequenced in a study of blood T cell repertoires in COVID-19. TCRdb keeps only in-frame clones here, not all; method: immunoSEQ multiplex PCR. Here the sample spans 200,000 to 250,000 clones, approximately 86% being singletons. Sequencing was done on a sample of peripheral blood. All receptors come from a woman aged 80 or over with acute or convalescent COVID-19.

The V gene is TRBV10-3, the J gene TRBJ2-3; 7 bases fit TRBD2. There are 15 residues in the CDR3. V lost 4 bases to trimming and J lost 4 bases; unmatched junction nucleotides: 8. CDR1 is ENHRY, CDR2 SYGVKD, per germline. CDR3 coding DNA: TGTGCCATCAGTGTTGGGCGGGGGAGTTCAGATACGCAGTATTTT. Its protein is CAISVGRGSSDTQYF.

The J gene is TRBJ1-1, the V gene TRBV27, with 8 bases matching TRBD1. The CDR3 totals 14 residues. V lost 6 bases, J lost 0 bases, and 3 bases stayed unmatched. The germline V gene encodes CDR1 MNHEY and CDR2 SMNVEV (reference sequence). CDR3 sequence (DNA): TGTGCCAGCAGAGCGACAGGGGTGAACACTGAAGCTTTCTTT. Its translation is CASRATGVNTEAFF.

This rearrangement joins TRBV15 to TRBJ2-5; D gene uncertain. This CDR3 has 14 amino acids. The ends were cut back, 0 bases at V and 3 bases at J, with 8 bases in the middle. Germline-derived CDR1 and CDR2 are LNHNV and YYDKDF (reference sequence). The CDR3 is CATSRDRSEETQYF. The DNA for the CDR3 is TGTGCCACCAGCAGAGATCGGAGTGAAGAGACCCAGTACTTC.

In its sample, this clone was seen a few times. For the CDR3, the DNA is TGTGCCAGCACCAACGGGGGTGCAGATACGCAGTATTTT. As protein: CASTNGGADTQYF. V usage is TRBV12-3 or TRBV12-4 and J usage is TRBJ2-3; maybe TRBD2 (6 bases). The V end lost 7 bases, the J end lost 4 bases, and 12 bases lay between the germline ends. The CDR3 has 13 residues.